This T cell receptor (beta chain) appears in the sequencing data of a study of early T cells in non-severe SARS-CoV-2 infection. In TCRdb, the 5' RACE reads were re-called with MiXCR into one record per CDR3 protein. The sample lists approximately 88,000 distinct CDR3 sequences, approximately 15% seen once, with about 1.5% in the top ten. This clonotype was detected ten times or more. CDR3 size: 15 residues. With V trimmed by 4 bases and J by 7 bases, 9 bases remained unmatched. The germline CDR1 and CDR2 sequences are MNHNY and SVGAGI (reference sequence). This sequence joins TRBV6-6 and TRBJ1-5; 8 bases are shared with TRBD1. This sequence was found in an adult who was a healthcare worker with PCR-confirmed SARS-CoV-2 infection or an uninfected control (not recorded which). The source material was whole blood. CDR3 in DNA: TGTGCCAGCAGTTTCGTCAGGACAGGGAACCAGCCCCAGCATTTT. It specifies CASSFVRTGNQPQHF.